This passage covers 20 T cell receptor beta chains from one sample sequenced in a study of graft-versus-host responses after intestinal transplantation. The table came from immunoSEQ multiplex PCR; TCRdb's copy has only in-frame clones and leaves some out. This sample carries 5,000 to 7,500 clones, about 83% of them seen once, and the ten largest clones take 7.6%. Lamina propria and intraepithelial lymphocytes were released by processing graft tissue. The sequencing here drew on ileum tissue, taken 307 days after intestinal transplant. These receptor sequences come from a human patient who received an intestinal transplant, so some T cells may come from the graft donor.

This clone is judged large. The rearrangement uses TRBV14 and TRBJ2-1; D call uncertain. This CDR3 spans 12 amino acids. Trimming removed 4 bases at V and 7 bases at J, with 8 bases between. Germline CDR1 is SGHDN and CDR2 is FVKESK. The CDR3 coding sequence is TGTGCCAGCAGCCCTAACCGAAATGAGCAGTTCTTC. The encoded protein is CASSPNRNEQFF.

The chain employs TRBV30 and TRBJ2-1, with 7 positions matching TRBD2. CDR1 is GTSNPN, CDR2 SVGIG, per germline (reference sequence). The CDR3 extends over 14 amino acids. J lost 8 bases, V lost 2 bases, and 9 bases had no gene match. CDR3 DNA: TGTGCCTGGAGTCTCCTAGCGGCTACATATGAGCAGTTCTTC. It yields the protein CAWSLLAATYEQFF.

V is TRBV28 and J is TRBJ1-5; D gene uncertain. V shed 3 bases and J shed 6 bases, with 3 bases lying between them. The CDR3 length is 11 residues. Germline loops: CDR1 MDHEN, CDR2 SYDVKM. The CDR3 reads CASSFRQPQHF. CDR3 DNA sequence: TGTGCCAGCAGTTTTCGTCAGCCCCAGCATTTT.

This chain connects TRBV30 to TRBJ2-3; maybe TRBD2 (5 bases). Germline V gene data show CDR1 as GTSNPN and CDR2 as SVGIG (reference sequence). The V and J ends lost 0 bases and 6 bases respectively, with 10 bases between them. This CDR3 contains 13 residues. As DNA, the CDR3 is TGTGCCTGGAGTGTTACTAGAGGGGATACGCAGTATTTT. Amino acids: CAWSVTRGDTQYF.

This chain connects TRBV7-5 to TRBJ2-5; TRBD2 was called by the table and not checked on the DNA. TRBV7-5 is reported as a pseudogene. The CDR3 is made up of 16 amino acids. In nucleotides, the CDR3 is TGTGCCAGAAGCTCGACCGGGACTAGCGTCCAAGAGACCCAGTACTTC. This gives the protein CARSSTGTSVQETQYF.

V and J are TRBV6-6 and TRBJ2-5; possibly TRBD2 for D (6 bases). The germline V gene has CDR1 MNHNY and CDR2 SVGAGI (reference sequence). Trimming cost V 7 bases and J 3 bases, with 12 bases left between them. The CDR3 loop spans 13 amino acids. The CDR3 loop reads CASMGGGEETQYF. The CDR3 DNA reads as TGTGCCAGCATGGGGGGTGGGGAAGAGACCCAGTACTTC.

This clone was detected only a few times. The chain is built from TRBV11-3 and TRBJ2-7; TRBD2 might be the D (5 bases). CDR1 SGHNT and CDR2 YENEEA come from the germline V gene. Between the trimmed V and J ends, which lost 4 bases and 7 bases, there was a span of 8 bases. The CDR3 has 11 amino acids. As DNA, the CDR3 is TGTGCCAGCAGCTGGACGGGAGAGCAGTACTTC. Protein: CASSWTGEQYF.

CDR3: CASSQDSSYGYTF. The CDR3 coding sequence is TGCGCCAGCAGCCAGGACAGCAGCTATGGCTACACCTTC. The rearrangement links TRBV5-1 to TRBJ1-2; tentative D call: TRBD1 (6 bases). V lost 4 bases and J lost 4, with 11 bases in between. The CDR3 length is 13 residues. Germline V lookup: CDR1 SGHRS, CDR2 YFSETQ.

V and J are TRBV5-1 and TRBJ2-1; 8 bases are shared with TRBD2. The J segment lost 2 bases and the V segment lost 2 bases, leaving 6 bases of the junction unmatched. Germline lookup yields CDR1 SGHRS and CDR2 YFSETQ. CDR3 length: 16 residues. The DNA for the CDR3 is TGCGCCAGCAGCTTCCAAGTAGCGGGACCCTACAATGAGCAGTTCTTC. It specifies CASSFQVAGPYNEQFF.

The chain employs TRBV2 and TRBJ2-7; no reliable D call. From germline, CDR1 is SNHLY and CDR2 FYNNEI. This CDR3 has 11 residues. V lost 7 bases to trimming and J lost 2 bases, with 6 bases between them. The CDR3 region is CASMETYEQYF. Written as DNA, the CDR3 is TGTGCCAGCATGGAAACCTACGAGCAGTACTTC.

The chain uses TRBV5-1 and TRBJ1-1; D remains ambiguous. The CDR3 sequence is 13 residues long. CDR1 is SGHRS and CDR2 is YFSETQ in the germline V gene. The germline V and J ends were trimmed by 1 base and 7 bases, with 11 bases remaining between them. CDR3 protein: CASSLQWGSEAFF. The CDR3 nucleotides read TGCGCCAGCAGCTTGCAGTGGGGTAGTGAAGCTTTCTTT.

The rearrangement uses TRBV2 and TRBJ2-2; D not certain. The CDR3 contains 13 residues. CDR1 and CDR2 (germline): SNHLY, FYNNEI. The V and J ends lost 4 bases and 7 bases respectively, with 10 bases between them. The DNA for the CDR3 is TGTGCCAGCAGTGGGACCCAGCACGGGGAGCTGTTTTTT. Protein sequence: CASSGTQHGELFF.

This clone has a single count. This chain links TRBV7-3 with TRBJ1-1; D may be TRBD1 (5 bases). Deletions cut 3 bases from V and 0 bases from J, with 8 bases between. The CDR3 covers 14 residues. Germline-derived CDR1 and CDR2 are SGHTA and FQGTGA. The CDR3 loop is CASSFSGVNTEAFF. CDR3 coding DNA: TGTGCCAGCAGCTTTTCGGGGGTGAACACTGAAGCTTTCTTT. Supplemented by reference TRBV7-3 and TRBJ1-1, the full variable domain reads GAGVSQTPSNKVTEKGKYVELRCDPISGHTALYWYRQSLGQGPEFLIYFQGTGAADDSGLPNDRFFAVRPEGSVSTLKIQRTERGDSAVYLCASSFSGVNTEAFFGQGTRLTVV.

The rearrangement uses TRBV29-1 and TRBJ2-2, with D unclear. Trimming shortened V by 1 base and J by 6 bases, and 3 bases separated the two germline ends. This CDR3 is 11 amino acids long. CDR1 and CDR2 (germline): SQVTM, ANQGSEA. CDR3 nucleotides: TGCAGCGTTGAAGGACCCGGGGAGCTGTTTTTT. Translated, it gives CSVEGPGELFF.

The V gene is TRBV4-1, the J gene TRBJ1-3, with D unresolved. V was pared by 0 bases and J by 2 bases, with 11 bases between. There are 16 residues in the CDR3. Germline CDR1 MGHRA, CDR2 YSYEKL. The DNA of the CDR3 is TGCGCCAGCAGCCAAGATGAGGGATGGGCTGGAAACACCATATATTTT. The encoded protein is CASSQDEGWAGNTIYF.

This clone was detected once. The rearrangement joins TRBV2 to TRBJ2-1; TRBD2 agrees at 12 bases. V trimming: 7 bases; J trimming: 6 bases; junction bases outside the gene matches: 10. This CDR3 is 16 amino acids long. CDR1 is SNHLY, CDR2 FYNNEI, per germline. The CDR3 region is CASILTSGSPINEQFF. The DNA for the CDR3 is TGTGCCAGCATTCTGACTAGCGGGAGTCCTATCAATGAGCAGTTCTTC.

The chain links TRBV6-4 to TRBJ2-1; 8 nucleotides line up with TRBD2. CDR1 and CDR2 from the germline V gene are MRHNA and SNTAGT. The CDR3 contains 13 residues. The junction had 7 bases not matched to a gene; V was cut back by 8 bases and J by 7 bases. CDR3 sequence reads: CASSSGGWNEQFF. CDR3 DNA: TGTGCCAGCTCTTCGGGGGGGTGGAATGAGCAGTTCTTC.

The chain links TRBV7-8 to TRBJ2-7; TRBD1 might be the D (6 bases). Trimming removed 5 bases from V and 7 bases from J, with 12 bases in between. CDR3 length: 12 amino acids. The germline V gene has CDR1 SGHVS and CDR2 FQNEAQ. CDR3 in DNA: TGTGCCAGCAGCGTCCGGACAGCGGAGCAGTACTTC. Its translation is CASSVRTAEQYF.

The V call is TRBV21-1, the J call TRBJ1-2; the table's D call, TRBD1, has no DNA check behind it. TRBV21-1 is recorded as a pseudogene. This CDR3 has 11 residues. The CDR3: CASSKQGGYTF. Here the CDR3 DNA reads TGTGCCAGCAGCAAACAGGGTGGCTACACCTTC.

J is TRBJ2-7 and V is TRBV6-6; the match to TRBD2 covers 7 bases. There are 14 residues in the CDR3. Losses at the gene ends were 4 bases for V and 4 bases for J; bases not matched to a gene: 7. Germline values: CDR1 MNHNY, CDR2 SVGAGI (reference sequence). The CDR3 spells CASSSQGLIYEQYF. CDR3 DNA: TGTGCCAGCAGTTCCCAGGGACTAATATACGAGCAGTACTTC.